This TCR beta chain was captured in a study of cytomegalovirus exposure and HLA in healthy donors. General observations from the study: Reports credit the classifier with highly specific, highly sensitive diagnosis of cytomegalovirus status. Some public TCRs appeared in many individuals, while most sequences were rare.

In germline, CDR1 is DFQATT, CDR2 SNEGSKA (reference sequence). Trimming removed 8 bases from V and 5 bases from J, with 10 bases in between. The CDR3 is made up of 11 amino acids. Clones were read by immunoSEQ multiplex PCR, and TCRdb kept only the in-frame ones, dropping some. The sample consists of tens of thousands of clones, approximately 94% of them appearing once. Note on this clone: Its antigen is as yet unknown.

The specimen was PBMCs. The clonotype originates from a young man in good health and CMV-seropositive. V and J are TRBV20-1 and TRBJ2-1, with TRBD1 as a possible D gene (5 bases). DNA for the CDR3: TGCAGTATATACAGGAACAATGAGCAGTTCTTC. This codes for CSIYRNNEQFF.